One and the same sample provided the 8 T cell receptor beta chains below, sequenced in a study of beta chain features in type 1 diabetes. No antigen is known for these receptors. Study results and limitations: Significant though moderate, a shortening of TCRB CDR3s appeared in all four CD4+ subsets of Type 1 diabetes patients.

Sequencing targeted expressed TCRB transcripts, as all isolated RNA had been reverse transcribed. Profiling relied on immunoSEQ multiplex PCR, and the TCRdb table lists in-frame clones only, not all of them. The sample carries approximately 160,000 clones, roughly 63% recorded once. Input material: naive CD4+ T cells from blood. All receptors derive from a man between 25 and 39 years old with type 1 diabetes.

V and J are TRBV4-3 and TRBJ1-2, with a tentative D call TRBD1 (5 bases). In germline, CDR1 is LGHNA, CDR2 YSLEER. The CDR3 spans 12 residues. V was cut by 4 bases and J by 8 bases, with 11 bases left in between. Here the CDR3 reads CASSPTGRGYTF. For the CDR3, the DNA is TGCGCCAGCAGCCCAACGGGGCGAGGCTACACCTTC.

V is TRBV18 and J is TRBJ2-3; no definite D call. This CDR3 is 14 amino acids long. V shed 2 bases and J shed 2 bases, with 8 bases lying between them. The V gene's germline CDR1 is KGHSH and CDR2 LQKENI. CDR3 protein: CASSPETVTDTQYF. In DNA form, the CDR3 reads TGTGCCAGCTCACCAGAGACTGTCACAGATACGCAGTATTTT. Supplemented by reference TRBV18 and TRBJ2-3, the full variable domain reads NAGVMQNPRHLVRRRGQEARLRCSPMKGHSHVYWYRQLPEEGLKFMVYLQKENIIDESGMPKERFSAEFPKEGPSILRIQQVVRGDSAAYFCASSPETVTDTQYFGPGTRLTVL.

The chain has TRBV10-3 and TRBJ2-1; TRBD2 might be the D (6 bases). From germline, CDR1 is ENHRY and CDR2 SYGVKD. V dropped 4 bases and J dropped 10 bases, with 23 bases sitting between them. This CDR3 is built from 16 residues. The CDR3 coding sequence is TGTGCCATCAGTGCGATCCGGGACTCCCTCGGGGGAGAGCAGTTCTTC. It yields the protein CAISAIRDSLGGEQFF.

This chain uses TRBV7-6 with TRBJ2-2, with D unresolved. This CDR3 is built from 13 residues. Germline lookup yields CDR1 SGHVS and CDR2 FNYEAQ. Trimming removed 4 bases from V and 3 bases from J, with 6 bases in between. In DNA, the CDR3 is TGTGCCAGCAGCTCTGAGGACACCGGGGAGCTGTTTTTT. Its protein product is CASSSEDTGELFF. Full variable domain (missing parts from reference TRBV7-6 and TRBJ2-2): GAGVSQSPRYKVTKRGQDVALRCDPISGHVSLYWYRQALGQGPEFLTYFNYEAQQDKSGLPNDRFSAERPEGSISTLTIQRTEQRDSAMYRCASSSEDTGELFFGEGSRLTVL.

This clone was recorded a few times. The chain carries TRBV30 and TRBJ2-7, with D perhaps matching TRBD1 (7 bases). Trimming removed 1 base at V and 7 bases at J, with 11 bases between. CDR1 GTSNPN and CDR2 SVGIG come from the germline V gene (reference sequence). CDR3 length equals 12 residues. CDR3 nucleotide sequence: TGTGCCTGGAGTGACAGGGGAGGAGAGCAGTACTTC. It encodes CAWSDRGGEQYF.

This clone was observed a single time. The rearrangement links TRBV6-6 to TRBJ1-2, with unresolved D. The V and J ends lost 6 bases and 4 bases respectively, with 9 bases between them. Germline CDR1 is MNHNY and CDR2 is SVGAGI (reference sequence). The CDR3 runs 12 residues. Here the CDR3 reads CASRSAFYGYTF. CDR3 nucleotide sequence: TGTGCCAGCAGGTCAGCTTTCTATGGCTACACCTTC.

The chain recombines TRBV29-1 with TRBJ2-7, with no clear D. The CDR3 covers 12 residues. CDR1 is SQVTM and CDR2 is ANQGSEA in the germline V gene. V was trimmed by 4 bases and J by 0 bases, leaving 7 bases between them. The CDR3 nucleotides are TGCAGCGTTGGGCACAGCTCCTACGAGCAGTACTTC. Amino acids: CSVGHSSYEQYF.

This chain connects TRBV28 to TRBJ2-5; D remains unclear. The CDR3 extends over 13 amino acids. Germline CDR1 reads MDHEN; CDR2 reads SYDVKM. The V end was cut by 2 bases, the J end by 0 bases, with 4 bases between. CDR3 coding DNA: TGTGCCAGCAGTTTAGGACACCAAGAGACCCAGTACTTC. This translates into CASSLGHQETQYF.